A selection of T cell receptor beta chains follows, all from one sample in a study of shared clonotypes between healthy human individuals. Only in-frame clones appear in the TCRdb table, and some are missing; sequencing was by immunoSEQ multiplex PCR. The sample has 850,000 to 1,200,000 clones, under 80% seen once. Sequenced sample: memory CD4+ T cells sorted from blood. The receptors come from a man between 18 and 29 years old in good health. The CDR3 runs from the conserved cysteine through the conserved F or W. D genes are given only for firm matches. Clone size is stated in some rows and not others, as once, few, many or a class when expanded.

>TRBJ2-1|NA|NA|TRBV30
CAVTSGTPSGEQFF
TGTGCCGTGACATCCGGGACCCCCTCGGGTGAGCAGTTCTTC
>TRBJ2-3|TRBD2|NA|TRBV7-2
CASSTGTSPGRVDTQYF
TGTGCCAGCAGCACCGGGACTAGCCCTGGGAGGGTGGATACGCAGTATTTT
>TRBJ1-4|NA|NA|TRBV18
CASSRQSGLDNEKLFF
TGTGCCAGCTCACGACAATCAGGCTTAGATAATGAAAAACTGTTTTTT
>TRBJ2-5|NA|NA|TRBV6-5
CASSYSIRDAQYF
TGTGCCAGCAGTTACTCGATCCGGGATGCCCAGTACTTC
>TRBJ1-6|NA|NA|TRBV4-3
CASSQDRTSSYNSPLHF
TGCGCCAGCAGCCAAGACAGGACCTCCTCCTATAATTCACCCCTCCACTTT
>TRBJ2-3|NA|NA|TRBV18
CASSPIGTDTQYF
TGTGCCAGCTCACCAATTGGCACAGATACGCAGTATTTT
>TRBJ2-7|NA|NA|TRBV7-2
CASSYRGGTYEQYF
TGTGCCAGCAGCTATAGAGGAGGAACCTACGAGCAGTACTTC
>TRBJ2-3|TRBD1|NA|TRBV29-1
CSVAPGQSTDTQYF
TGCAGCGTAGCTCCGGGACAGAGCACAGATACGCAGTATTTT
>TRBJ2-2|NA|NA|TRBV5-1
CASSLAAGKNTGELFF
TGCGCCAGCAGCTTGGCGGCGGGAAAGAACACCGGGGAGCTGTTTTTT
>TRBJ1-2|NA|NA|TRBV6-1
CASTTGGVGYGYTF
TGTGCCAGCACCACGGGAGGGGTGGGCTATGGCTACACCTTC
>TRBJ2-7|NA|NA|TRBV18
CASSPGRGVYEQYF
TGTGCCAGCTCACCGGGTAGGGGCGTTTACGAGCAGTACTTC
>TRBJ2-6|NA|NA|TRBV6-5
CAIRQAASGANVLTF
TGTGCCATCCGACAGGCTGCGTCTGGGGCCAACGTCCTGACTTTC
>TRBJ2-3|NA|NA|TRBV4-2
CASSQDRDTQYF
TGTGCCAGCAGCCAAGATAGGGATACGCAGTATTTT
>TRBJ2-2|TRBD2|NA|TRBV4-3
CASSRGLAGVAGELFF
TGCGCCAGCAGCCGTGGACTAGCGGGAGTGGCCGGGGAGCTGTTTTTT
>TRBJ2-2|NA|NA|TRBV7-2
CASSLSASWTGELFF
TGTGCCAGCAGCTTATCGGCCAGTTGGACCGGGGAGCTGTTTTTT
>TRBJ1-4|NA|NA|TRBV18
CASSPTSYSRATNEKLFF
TGTGCCAGCTCACCCACAAGTTACAGCCGAGCAACTAATGAAAAACTGTTTTTT
>TRBJ2-2|TRBD2|many|TRBV2
CASSGTSGRTGELFF
TGTGCCAGCAGTGGGACTAGCGGGAGGACCGGGGAGCTGTTTTTT
>TRBJ1-3|NA|NA|TRBV30
CAWNLASGNTIYF
TGTGCCTGGAATTTAGCCTCTGGAAACACCATATATTTT
>TRBJ1-3|NA|NA|TRBV4-3
CASSQAGGNTIYF
TGCGCCAGCAGCCAAGCCGGGGGAAACACCATATATTTT
>TRBJ1-4|NA|NA|TRBV4-2
CASSQDTVVEKLFF
TGTGCCAGCAGCCAAGATACAGTGGTCGAAAAACTGTTTTTT
>TRBJ2-3|NA|NA|TRBV19
CASSMDRLTDTQYF
TGTGCCAGTAGTATGGACCGACTCACAGATACGCAGTATTTT
>TRBJ1-2|TRBD1|NA|TRBV10-3
CAISDSEPDRGGYTF
TGTGCCATCAGTGACTCAGAACCGGACAGGGGTGGCTACACCTTC
>TRBJ1-4|NA|few|TRBV10-3
CAISDPGTSNEKLFF
TGTGCCATCAGTGACCCGGGCACCTCAAATGAAAAACTGTTTTTT
>TRBJ2-3|NA|few|TRBV5-6
CASREGGGEDTQYF
TGTGCCAGCAGGGAAGGGGGAGGGGAGGATACGCAGTATTTT
>TRBJ2-3|NA|NA|TRBV4-3
CASSQDRRDRDTQYF
TGCGCCAGCAGCCAAGATCGGCGGGACCGGGATACGCAGTATTTT
>TRBJ2-5|TRBD2|many|TRBV5-1
CASSDRLAGTETQYF
TGCGCCAGCAGCGACAGACTAGCGGGGACGGAGACCCAGTACTTC
>TRBJ2-6|NA|NA|TRBV27
CASSIFTGSTGANVLTF
TGTGCCAGCAGTATCTTTACAGGGAGTACTGGGGCCAACGTCCTGACTTTC
>TRBJ2-1|NA|NA|TRBV2
CASSEQANEQFF
TGTGCCAGCAGTGAACAAGCCAATGAGCAGTTCTTC
>TRBJ1-1|NA|NA|TRBV20-1
CSAFRRSEAFF
TGCAGTGCCTTTAGGAGGTCCGAAGCTTTCTTT
>TRBJ2-2|NA|NA|TRBV5-1
CASRRDSTGELFF
TGCGCCAGCCGGCGGGACTCAACCGGGGAGCTGTTTTTT
>TRBJ2-5|NA|NA|TRBV9
CASSAWEGETQYF
TGTGCCAGCAGCGCGTGGGAAGGGGAGACCCAGTACTTC
>TRBJ1-2|TRBD1|NA|TRBV7-3
CASSPDRDKGYTF
TGTGCCAGCAGCCCCGACAGGGACAAGGGCTACACCTTC
>TRBJ1-1|TRBD1|NA|TRBV9
CASSVVGNRGTEAFF
TGTGCCAGCAGCGTAGTGGGGAACAGGGGCACTGAAGCTTTCTTT
>TRBJ2-3|TRBD2|NA|TRBV11-3
CASSPGRGTDTQYF
TGTGCCAGCAGCCCCGGGCGGGGGACAGATACGCAGTATTTT
>TRBJ1-2|NA|NA|TRBV4-1
CASSQDSALLFYGYTF
TGCGCCAGCAGCCAAGATTCGGCACTTCTTTTCTATGGCTACACCTTC
>TRBJ2-2|NA|NA|TRBV5-8
CASSRTTEGELFF
TGTGCCAGCAGTAGGACAACCGAAGGGGAGCTGTTTTTT
>TRBJ2-2|NA|NA|TRBV5-1
CASSLALTNTGELFF
TGCGCCAGCAGCTTGGCCCTTACTAACACCGGGGAGCTGTTTTTT
>TRBJ2-7|NA|NA|TRBV6-5
CASSYLHEQYF
TGTGCCAGCAGTTACCTCCACGAGCAGTACTTC
>TRBJ1-5|NA|NA|TRBV30
CAWSVGADNQPQHF
TGTGCCTGGAGTGTAGGGGCAGACAATCAGCCCCAGCATTTT
>TRBJ2-5|NA|NA|TRBV18
CASSRDHQETQYF
TGTGCCAGCTCACGGGACCATCAAGAGACCCAGTACTTC
>TRBJ1-5|NA|few|TRBV30
CARGPSQGSQPQHF
TGTGCCAGAGGACCGAGTCAGGGGAGCCAGCCCCAGCATTTT
>TRBJ1-2|NA|NA|TRBV4-1
CATPYGYTF
TGCGCCACCCCCTATGGCTACACCTTC
>TRBJ2-3|NA|NA|TRBV19
CASRGRQSTDTQYF
TGTGCCAGTCGCGGGCGCCAAAGCACAGATACGCAGTATTTT
>TRBJ1-6|NA|NA|TRBV6-1
CASNLRGSPLHF
TGTGCCAGCAACCTCCGGGGATCACCCCTCCACTTT
>TRBJ2-3|TRBD2|NA|TRBV7-2
CASSLGVAGFTDTQYF
TGTGCCAGCAGCTTAGGCGTAGCGGGATTCACAGATACGCAGTATTTT
>TRBJ2-2|NA|NA|TRBV6-5
CASRTTSVNTGELFF
TGTGCCAGCAGGACCACGTCCGTGAACACCGGGGAGCTGTTTTTT
>TRBJ2-3|NA|NA|TRBV5-1
CASTSTSGVTDTQYF
TGCGCCAGCACCTCGACTAGTGGGGTCACAGATACGCAGTATTTT